This T cell receptor (beta chain) appears in the sequencing data of a study of vaccination and CD4 T cells after COVID-19 (dated by TCRdb to the early 2020s). About the investigation overall: Every convalescent patient had a positive nasal swab PCR test for SARS-CoV-2, with mild disease in 8 to 10 patients and severe disease in one. The convalescent cohort comprised six males and four females, including two Hispanic individuals, seven Caucasians, two Asians and one multiracial person. Each participant got two doses of either the Pfizer-BioNTech BNT162b2 vaccine (n=8) or the Moderna mRNA-1273 vaccine (n=2). Post-COVID blood samples were collected from convalescent patients a median of around 96 days after diagnosis, with a range of about 35 to 161 days. Post-vaccine blood samples were obtained a median of around 67 days after the second vaccine dose, with a range of roughly 12 to 250 days. A few convalescent patients were sampled both early after vaccination (day 14) and late after vaccination (days 161 to 241). The cultures were stimulated with overlapping spike peptide pools from SARS-CoV-2 and from the common cold coronaviruses HCoV-NL63, HCoV-OC43 and HCoV-229E. As controls, cultures received a CEFX viral epitope pool (the positive control), an HIV-1 Nef peptide pool (the negative control), or no peptide at all. The spike-specific CD4+ TCR repertoire was compared before and after mRNA vaccination in around ten COVID-19 convalescent patients and a few infection-naive healthy vaccine recipients. What the research found in general, with its limitations: Although the median number of SARS-CoV-2-reactive clonotypes went up from 21 after infection to 38 after vaccination, the increase was not significant. Among the post-vaccine SARS-CoV-2-reactive clones in convalescent patients, a median 86.3% showed up only after vaccination, which suggests vaccine-specific priming. Of the vaccine-specific clones found in convalescent patients, nearly all (304 of 307) were mono-reactive for SARS-CoV-2 spike instead of being cross-reactive with common cold coronaviruses. The study included relatively few convalescent patients and did not analyze early timepoints after natural infection.

This clonotype was seen a handful of times. What antigen it recognizes has not been identified. Per-base qualities were not stored, and no clone one base away is much larger. The time point label corresponds to: late sampling 161 to 241 days after vaccination in a few convalescent patients. Reading the label with the study, this specimen's treatment or condition is: approximately nine-day PBMC culture with coronavirus spike peptide pools or control peptides (ViraFEST assay). The study used the ViraFEST assay, which expanded antigen-specific T cells with peptide pools and then identified expanded clonotypes by TCR sequencing. Positive SARS-CoV-2 PCR tests in the convalescent patients dated from March to December 2020, before Alpha, Beta and Delta variants emerged in the United States. Roughly 2.1 million PBMCs per well were cultured in IMDM with 5% human AB serum and roughly 10 IU/ml IL-2, plus 10 ug/ml peptide pools. Half of the culture medium was replaced with fresh IL-2-containing medium on days 3 and 7. After around 11 days of culture, CD4+ T cells were isolated by negative selection using the EasySep CD4+ T cell isolation kit. Ficoll-Paque Plus gradient centrifugation was used to isolate PBMCs from whole blood, and the isolated PBMCs were then either used fresh or cryopreserved at -140C. Each culture condition was generally run in triplicate wells.

Libraries came from PCR. TCR sequencing of DNA from cultured CD4+ T cells used the Oncomine TCR Beta short-read assay at the Johns Hopkins FTIC core. The QIAamp micro DNA kit was used to extract genomic DNA from the cultured CD4+ T cells. Oncomine TCR Beta libraries from cultured CD4+ T cells were pooled with unique dual indexes and sequenced on an Illumina iSeq 100. The authors processed their data as follows. Non-productive sequences were removed, and CDR3s that did not start with C, did not end with F or W, or were shorter than 7 amino acids were discarded. The MANAFEST web application was used to identify antigen-specific clonotypes by comparing peptide-stimulated wells against reference wells and other culture wells. To be called positive, a clone needed an FDR below 0.05, an odds ratio above 5, and a productive frequency above 0.1% in at least two of three replicate wells. A clonotype counted as cross-reactive if it showed significant expansion both in the SARS-CoV-2 spike wells and in at least one common cold coronavirus spike condition. Levenshtein distances (stringdist) and unrooted phylogenetic trees (ape) in R version 3.6.1 were used to assess CDR3 homology. TCRdb redid the processing of the public reads, applying fastp at Q25 and MiXCR, and retained in-frame beta chains. CDR3 protein sequences are deduplicated, and each keeps its most common genes and DNA. For this entry, the V and J calls and clone size follow TCRdb and not the study's own pipeline. Counted in this sample were tens of thousands of distinct CDR3 sequences; less than 35% of them appeared once. The top ten clones comprise less than 9% of the sample.

From the cysteine up to the phenylalanine, the CDR3 has a length of 12 residues. Only the CDR3 part of the read is kept: 36 bases, read in frame from the first base. V was cut back by 5 bases and J by 2 bases, leaving a gap of 6 bases between them. The germline V gene encodes CDR1 SNHLY and CDR2 FYNNEI. Here the sequenced sample was CD4+ T cells from blood, cultured in vitro, taken about 7 months after SARS-CoV-2 vaccination. The chain was built from TRBV2 and TRBJ1-2; no D gene call is confident. The receptor's source is a human donor who had recovered from COVID-19. The CDR3 has the sequence CASSTMNYGYTF. The nucleotides read TGTGCCAGCAGTACTATGAACTATGGCTACACCTTC.